This TCR beta chain was found in a study of control samples from healthy donors and cancer patients. Data came from immunoSEQ multiplex PCR; TCRdb stores just in-frame clones and leaves some out. The sample carries around 79,000 clones, 80% to 95% recorded once. Material for sequencing was PBMCs. The clonotype was recovered from a woman between 40 and 55 years old with lung cancer.

DNA of the CDR3: TGTGCCATCAGTGATCAGCGAGGAGTTCGAAGCACAGATACGCAGTATTTT. This gives the protein CAISDQRGVRSTDTQYF. The genes are TRBV10-3 and TRBJ2-3; D is undetermined. The CDR3 length is 17 residues. V shed 3 bases and J shed 0 bases, with 16 bases lying between them. In germline, CDR1 is ENHRY, CDR2 SYGVKD.